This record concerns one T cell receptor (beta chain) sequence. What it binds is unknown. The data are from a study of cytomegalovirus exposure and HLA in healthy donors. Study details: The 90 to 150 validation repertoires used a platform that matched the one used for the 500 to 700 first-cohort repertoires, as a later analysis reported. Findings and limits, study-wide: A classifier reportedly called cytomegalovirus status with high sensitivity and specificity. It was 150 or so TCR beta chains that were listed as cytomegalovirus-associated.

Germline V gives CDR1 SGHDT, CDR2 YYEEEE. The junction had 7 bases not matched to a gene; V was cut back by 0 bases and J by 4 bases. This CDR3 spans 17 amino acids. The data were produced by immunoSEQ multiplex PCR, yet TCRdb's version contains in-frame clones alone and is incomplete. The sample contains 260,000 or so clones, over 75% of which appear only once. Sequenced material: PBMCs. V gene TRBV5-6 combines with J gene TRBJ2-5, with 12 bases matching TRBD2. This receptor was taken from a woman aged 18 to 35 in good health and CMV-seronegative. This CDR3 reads CASSLETTSGSGETQYF. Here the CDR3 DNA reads TGTGCCAGCAGCTTGGAGACGACTAGCGGGAGTGGAGAGACCCAGTACTTC.